Shown below are 11 T cell receptor beta chains from a single sample sequenced in a study of T cell responses to AZD1222 COVID-19 vaccine. Libraries were prepared by immunoSEQ multiplex PCR; TCRdb keeps only in-frame clonotypes and omits some of them. This table has 130,000 to 150,000 clones, about 93% appearing once. The specimen comprised peripheral blood, sampled on day 0 of AZD1222 vaccination. The receptors derive from an adult in good health.

The chain employs TRBV9 and TRBJ2-7; 9 bases line up with TRBD1. Trimming cost V 0 bases and J 5 bases; bases outside gene matches: 9. The CDR3 extends over 16 amino acids. CDR1 is SGDLS, CDR2 YYNGEE, per germline. The DNA for the CDR3 is TGTGCCAGCAGCGTAGGCCTTGGGACAGGGAATCACGAGCAGTACTTC. The encoded protein is CASSVGLGTGNHEQYF.

This chain links TRBV2 with TRBJ2-6, with unresolved D. Germline V CDR1 and CDR2: SNHLY, FYNNEI. There are 15 residues in the CDR3. The V end lost 5 bases, the J end lost 0 bases, and 8 bases lay between the germline ends. DNA for the CDR3: TGTGCCAGCAGTAACCCCCACTCTGGGGCCAACGTCCTGACTTTC. Protein product: CASSNPHSGANVLTF.

The rearrangement joins TRBV7-9 to TRBJ1-4; D is ambiguous. Germline assignment: CDR1 SEHNR and CDR2 FQNEAQ (reference sequence). V was shortened by 5 bases and J by 7 bases, with 20 bases between the two germline ends. The CDR3 loop spans 16 amino acids. The CDR3 bases are TGTGCCAGCAGCCAAAATCCGGCTCTTTTGGGTGAAAAACTGTTTTTT. Amino acid sequence: CASSQNPALLGEKLFF.

This chain's CDR3 is CATAYGAGEKLFF. CDR3 coding DNA: TGCGCCACCGCCTATGGTGCCGGCGAAAAACTGTTTTTT. The gene calls are TRBV5-1 and TRBJ1-4; D not certain. CDR3 size: 13 residues. In germline, CDR1 is SGHRS, CDR2 YFSETQ. With 9 bases removed from V and 8 bases from J, the gap between germline ends came to 17 bases.

The V and J genes are TRBV4-2 and TRBJ2-1; TRBD2 matches 10 bases. Germline assignment: CDR1 LGHNA and CDR2 YNFKEQ. This CDR3 is built from 16 residues. J was trimmed by 6 bases and V by 0 bases; bases with no gene match: 5. This chain's CDR3 is CASSQDFSGGANEQFF. Here the CDR3 DNA reads TGTGCCAGCAGCCAAGATTTCAGCGGGGGGGCCAATGAGCAGTTCTTC.

CDR3 coding DNA: TGTGCCAGCAGTTACTCGACAGCGAGGACTGAAGCTTTCTTT. Its translation is CASSYSTARTEAFF. V is TRBV6-5 and J is TRBJ1-1, with a tentative D call TRBD1 (5 bases). The CDR3 is 14 residues long. V lost 0 bases and J lost 5, with 10 bases in between. Germline values: CDR1 MNHEY, CDR2 SVGAGI.

This chain joins TRBV6-2 or TRBV6-3 and TRBJ1-4; the match to TRBD1 covers 12 bases. The trim removed 2 bases at V and 5 bases at J, leaving 9 bases unmatched. CDR3 length equals 18 residues. Germline assignment: CDR1 MNHEY and CDR2 SVGEGT. Written as DNA, the CDR3 is TGTGCCAGCAGTTACCTCGGGACAGGGGGCCGACGCAATGAAAAACTGTTTTTT. This codes for CASSYLGTGGRRNEKLFF.

This clone appeared a single time. The rearrangement uses TRBV2 and TRBJ2-7, with TRBD2 identical over 9 bases. The CDR3 spans 16 residues. Per germline, CDR1 SNHLY and CDR2 FYNNEI. V dropped 3 bases and J dropped 4; count of bases not matched to a gene: 10. The CDR3 loop is CASSDLAGMVLYEQYF. The CDR3 coding sequence is TGTGCCAGCAGTGACCTAGCGGGGATGGTGTTATACGAGCAGTACTTC.

The V gene is TRBV7-2, the J gene TRBJ1-6; no definite D call. Germline V CDR1 and CDR2: SGHTA, FQGNSA. Between the trimmed V and J ends, which lost 2 bases and 0 bases, there was a span of 8 bases. The CDR3 consists of 16 residues. The CDR3 here is CASSLRMSSYNSPLHF. The CDR3 bases are TGTGCCAGCAGCTTAAGGATGAGCTCCTATAATTCACCCCTCCACTTT.

The CDR3 spells CASSLASGLGQPQHF. The CDR3 coding sequence is TGTGCCAGCAGCTTAGCAAGTGGGCTAGGGCAGCCCCAGCATTTT. The chain combines TRBV7-2 with TRBJ1-5; D is undetermined. The CDR3 extends over 15 amino acids. Germline CDR1 reads SGHTA; CDR2 reads FQGNSA. V lost 0 bases, J lost 7 bases, and 13 bases lay in between.

The chain joins TRBV11-2 to TRBJ1-1; D call uncertain. This CDR3 region has 14 residues. Trimming left V 5 bases short and J 3 bases short, with 13 bases between. CDR1 is SGHAT and CDR2 is FQNNGV in the germline V gene. CDR3 sequence reads: CASSQSTRYTEAFF. The CDR3 coding sequence is TGTGCCAGCAGCCAGTCAACTCGGTACACTGAAGCTTTCTTT.